This entry lists 7 T cell receptor beta chains sequenced from one sample in a study of shared clonotypes between healthy human individuals. Libraries were prepared by immunoSEQ multiplex PCR; TCRdb keeps only in-frame clonotypes and omits some of them. The sample records 2 million to 2.5 million clones, about 92% being singletons. CD8 cells classed as naive were CD45RO-negative and positively selected for CCR7, excluding terminally differentiated effector memory CD45RA+ cells. Specimen: naive CD8+ T cells from PBMCs. Every receptor here comes from a man younger than 35 in good health. Some clones in this sample may be carry-over from other donors' samples.

This chain uses TRBV2 with TRBJ2-1; 9 bases agree with TRBD2. The ends lost 6 bases at V and 4 bases at J; junction bases unmatched: 13. Germline V gene data show CDR1 as SNHLY and CDR2 as FYNNEI. This CDR3 is built from 17 residues. The CDR3 DNA follows: TGTGCCAGCAGGGAGGTCTACCGGACTAGCGAGTACAATGAGCAGTTCTTC. Residues: CASREVYRTSEYNEQFF.

This chain joins TRBV7-2 and TRBJ2-7; a possible D gene is TRBD1 (5 bases). The V and J ends lost 5 bases and 3 bases respectively, with 17 bases between them. Germline CDR1 SGHTA, CDR2 FQGNSA. There are 15 residues in the CDR3. The chain's CDR3 is CASSPTGLNVYEQYF. The CDR3 DNA reads TGTGCCAGCAGCCCCACAGGTCTCAACGTCTACGAGCAGTACTTC.

The chain couples TRBV6-4 to TRBJ1-5; possibly TRBD1 for D (5 bases). From germline, CDR1 is MRHNA and CDR2 SNTAGT. This CDR3 has 15 residues. Between the trimmed V and J ends, which lost 2 bases and 4 bases, there was a span of 12 bases. CDR3 sequence: CASSDPRAGNQPQHF. CDR3 DNA sequence: TGTGCCAGCAGTGACCCCCGAGCAGGGAATCAGCCCCAGCATTTT.

The rearrangement links TRBV7-8 to TRBJ2-1; 8 nucleotides line up with TRBD2. CDR3 length: 17 residues. From germline, CDR1 is SGHVS and CDR2 FQNEAQ. The V and J ends lost 5 bases and 7 bases, in that order; junction bases with no gene match: 16. DNA of the CDR3: TGTGCCAGCAGCCAAACCAGGCTGACTAGCGCCCGGAATGAGCAGTTCTTC. The encoded protein is CASSQTRLTSARNEQFF.

This clone was counted a few times. V gene TRBV7-9 combines with J gene TRBJ1-1; 8 bases line up with TRBD1. Germline loops: CDR1 SEHNR, CDR2 FQNEAQ (reference sequence). CDR3 length: 14 residues. V gave up 5 bases and J gave up 3 bases; unmatched junction bases: 5. CDR3 sequence reads: CASSAVRGHTEAFF. CDR3 coding DNA: TGTGCCAGCAGCGCGGTCAGGGGGCACACTGAAGCTTTCTTT. Together with reference TRBV7-9 and TRBJ1-1, the CDR3 gives the full variable domain: DTGVSQNPRHKITKRGQNVTFRCDPISEHNRLYWYRQTLGQGPEFLTYFQNEAQLEKSRLLSDRFSAERPKGSFSTLEIQRTEQGDSAMYLCASSAVRGHTEAFFGQGTRLTVV.

V usage is TRBV7-9 and J usage is TRBJ1-1; D remains ambiguous. The V end lost 1 base, the J end lost 1 base, and 7 bases lay between the germline ends. Germline assignment: CDR1 SEHNR and CDR2 FQNEAQ (reference sequence). The CDR3 spans 14 residues. The CDR3 protein is CASSLDSANTEAFF. The CDR3 bases are TGTGCCAGCAGCTTAGATTCAGCGAACACTGAAGCTTTCTTT.

This clone was detected a few times. The chain employs TRBV23-1 and TRBJ1-1; the match to TRBD1 covers 8 bases. TRBV23-1 is reported as an ORF; its role is uncertain. With V trimmed by 3 bases and J by 5 bases, 5 bases remained unmatched. The length of the CDR3 is 14 residues. CDR3 amino acids: CASSHRQGRTEAFF. CDR3 bases: TGCGCCAGCAGTCATCGACAGGGGAGGACTGAAGCTTTCTTT.